The 13 T cell receptor beta chains given below trace back to one sample, sequenced in a study of patients and donors after allogeneic stem cell transplantation. Via MiXCR, TCRdb re-called the RT-PCR reads, giving one row per CDR3 protein. There are 90,000 to 120,000 distinct CDR3 sequences in the sample; 35% occur only once, and 25% to 35% lies in the top ten. The specimen sequenced was blood, either unsorted or a sorted T cell fraction (not recorded which). The source is a human donor who was either an allogeneic HSCT recipient or a stem cell or donor lymphocyte infusion donor (not recorded which). It is not recorded whose cells these are; they may come from a transplant donor.

The chain carries TRBV7-6 and TRBJ2-1, with TRBD2 identical over 13 bases. This CDR3 is 15 amino acids long. CDR1 and CDR2 from the germline V gene are SGHVS and FNYEAQ. J gave up 12 bases and V 5 bases, and 10 bases lay outside the gene matches. The CDR3, as DNA: TGTGCCAGCAGCCTCCGGACTAGCGGGAGTGGTGTGCAGTTCTTC. This gives the protein CASSLRTSGSGVQFF.

The chain recombines TRBV10-3 with TRBJ2-7; 9 bases map to TRBD1. Germline V gives CDR1 ENHRY, CDR2 SYGVKD. This CDR3 spans 13 amino acids. V shed 10 bases, J shed 4 bases, and the junction held 8 bases outside the gene matches. CDR3 in amino acids: CATKGQGEYEQYF. CDR3 nucleotide sequence: TGTGCCACCAAGGGACAGGGCGAGTACGAGCAGTACTTC.

This clonotype was seen ten or more times. The J gene is TRBJ1-2, the V gene TRBV7-9; no clear D. Germline loops: CDR1 SEHNR, CDR2 FQNEAQ (reference sequence). CDR3 size: 15 residues. Trimming took off 5 bases at V and 5 bases at J, with 18 bases between the two ends. In nucleotides, the CDR3 is TGTGCCAGCAGCCCCCCTCGTGCCCAACTATATGGCTACACCTTC. It specifies CASSPPRAQLYGYTF.

The chain uses TRBV6-5 and TRBJ2-4; 15 bases are a match to TRBD2. Germline CDR1 is MNHEY and CDR2 is SVGAGI. The CDR3 length is 22 residues. The V gene end was trimmed by 0 bases and the J gene end by 3 bases; junction bases not matched to a gene: 15. CDR3 DNA: TGTGCCAGCAGTTACTCGAAACCACCGGGACTAGCGGGGGGAAGAAACAAAAACATTCAGTACTTC. Its protein is CASSYSKPPGLAGGRNKNIQYF.

The CDR3 nucleotides read TGTGCCAGCGGCGGGTATCAGAACACTGAAGCTTTCTTT. Protein sequence: CASGGYQNTEAFF. The rearrangement links TRBV7-9 to TRBJ1-1; D uncertain. The CDR3 is made up of 13 amino acids. Germline-derived CDR1 and CDR2 are SEHNR and FQNEAQ (reference sequence). V was cut by 8 bases and J by 1 base, with 11 bases left in between.

The chain joins TRBV9 to TRBJ1-2; 9 bases agree with TRBD1. CDR3 length equals 15 residues. The J segment lost 2 bases and the V segment lost 0 bases, leaving 2 bases of the junction unmatched. Germline CDR1 reads SGDLS; CDR2 reads YYNGEE. The CDR3 spells CASSVGGQGNYGYTF. The CDR3 region has the DNA TGTGCCAGCAGCGTAGGGGGACAGGGAAACTATGGCTACACCTTC.

V gene TRBV12-3 or TRBV12-4 combines with J gene TRBJ1-5; a weak D match, TRBD1 (6 bases). The V end lost 6 bases, the J end lost 2 bases, and 14 bases lay between the germline ends. There are 15 residues in the CDR3. The CDR3 DNA is TGTGCCAGCAGCCCCAGGGGTCTCGGCAATCAGCCCCAGCATTTT. Translating gives CASSPRGLGNQPQHF.

This clonotype appeared a few times. This chain uses TRBV28 with TRBJ1-6; maybe TRBD1 (6 bases). Trimming left V 6 bases short and J 5 bases short, with 8 bases between. The CDR3 totals 13 residues. Germline CDR1 is MDHEN and CDR2 is SYDVKM. CDR3 protein: CASRTGNNSPLHF. Written as DNA, the CDR3 is TGTGCCAGCAGAACAGGGAATAATTCACCCCTCCACTTT. The variable domain in full, completed from reference TRBV28 and TRBJ1-6, reads DVKVTQSSRYLVKRTGEKVFLECVQDMDHENMFWYRQDPGLGLRLIYFSYDVKMKEKGDIPEGYSVSREKKERFSLILESASTNQTSMYLCASRTGNNSPLHFGNGTRLTVT.

The chain carries TRBV20-1 and TRBJ2-1, with D possibly being TRBD2 (6 bases). Per the germline V gene, CDR1 is DFQATT and CDR2 is SNEGSKA (reference sequence). The CDR3 has 14 amino acids. Trimming took 3 bases from V and 1 from J, leaving 10 bases between them. The CDR3 spells CSASGSGSYNEQFF. In DNA, the CDR3 is TGCAGTGCTAGCGGGAGCGGATCCTACAATGAGCAGTTCTTC.

Only a few counts were recorded for this clonotype. The rearrangement joins TRBV27 to TRBJ2-5; D perhaps matches TRBD1 (6 bases). The CDR3 has 13 amino acids. Germline V gives CDR1 MNHEY, CDR2 SMNVEV (reference sequence). V lost 3 bases and J lost 5, with 10 bases in between. This CDR3 reads CASSFRGEETQYF. CDR3 nucleotide sequence: TGTGCCAGCAGTTTCAGGGGCGAGGAGACCCAGTACTTC.

The rearrangement links TRBV4-2 to TRBJ2-7, with 12 positions matching TRBD2. Trimming at V came to 6 bases and at J to 5 bases, leaving 5 bases not matched to a gene. Per germline, CDR1 LGHNA and CDR2 YNFKEQ. CDR3 length equals 14 residues. CDR3: CASRSLAGGHEQYF. The CDR3 nucleotides are TGTGCCAGCAGATCACTAGCGGGAGGACACGAGCAGTACTTC.

There are a few counts of this clonotype. The chain is built from TRBV12-3 or TRBV12-4 and TRBJ2-7; 13 bases line up with TRBD2. The CDR3 length is 15 residues. Trimming took 5 bases from V and 1 from J; bases not matched to a gene: 2. The CDR3 here is CASSTGLAGSYEQYF. The CDR3 nucleotides are TGTGCCAGCAGTACGGGACTAGCGGGATCCTACGAGCAGTACTTC.

The genes are TRBV29-1 and TRBJ2-3; D may be TRBD2 (5 bases). The CDR3 covers 11 residues. With 7 bases removed from V and 6 bases from J, the gap between germline ends came to 11 bases. Germline lookup yields CDR1 SQVTM and CDR2 ANQGSEA. CDR3 bases: TGCAGCGCCAAACTAGTGGATACGCAGTATTTT. As protein: CSAKLVDTQYF.